The next 21 T cell receptor beta chains were all read from a single sample in a study of blood T cell repertoires in COVID-19. Repertoires were generated with immunoSEQ multiplex PCR, while TCRdb's copy carries only in-frame clones and drops some. The sample has tens of thousands of clones, approximately 90% seen once. Material for sequencing was peripheral blood. These receptors originate from a human donor in a cohort sampled during active COVID-19.

The J gene is TRBJ2-7, the V gene TRBV30; TRBD2 might be the D (5 bases). V lost 0 bases to trimming and J lost 4 bases, with 7 bases between them. The length of the CDR3 is 12 residues. Germline V gene sequence: CDR1 GTSNPN, CDR2 SVGIG (reference sequence). The CDR3 here is CAWSVLGYEQYF. CDR3 bases: TGTGCCTGGAGTGTACTAGGGTACGAGCAGTACTTC.

The V and J genes are TRBV9 and TRBJ2-1; maybe TRBD1 (5 bases). This CDR3 comprises 16 residues. CDR1 and CDR2 from the germline V gene are SGDLS and YYNGEE. Trimming took 4 bases from V and 7 from J, leaving 21 bases between them. The CDR3 DNA sequence: TGTGCCAGCAGCCCCCTTGCGAGAGGCAGGGATAATGAGCAGTTCTTC. Encoded protein: CASSPLARGRDNEQFF.

V usage is TRBV21-1 and J usage is TRBJ1-1; the table's D call, TRBD1, was not checked against the DNA. TRBV21-1 has pseudogene status. The CDR3 covers 15 residues. DNA for the CDR3: TGTGCCAGCAGCAACGGACAGGGGGCAGGTACTGAAGCTTTCTTT. Its translation: CASSNGQGAGTEAFF.

The rearrangement uses TRBV3-1 (or the pseudogene TRBV3-2) and TRBJ2-1; the match to TRBD2 covers 12 bases. CDR1 is LGHDT, CDR2 YNNKEL, per germline (reference sequence). With V trimmed by 0 bases and J by 4 bases, 4 bases remained unmatched. The CDR3 is 17 amino acids. DNA for the CDR3: TGTGCCAGCAGCCAAGATTCGACTAGCGGGAGTTACAATGAGCAGTTCTTC. This sequence encodes CASSQDSTSGSYNEQFF.

The table lists this clone with a few counts. At one of its ends the junction is not consistent with the germline gene, which may arise from a read error. The chain joins TRBV7-7 to TRBJ2-1, with TRBD1 matching over 7 bases. Germline V CDR1 and CDR2: SSHAT, FNYEAQ (reference sequence). This CDR3 contains 17 residues. The CDR3 is CASSLDAQASGGNEQFF. As DNA, the CDR3 is TGTGCTAGCAGCTTAGATGCTCAGGCCTCAGGGGGCAATGAGCAGTTCTTC.

This clone showed up just a few times. The genes are TRBV29-1 and TRBJ1-2; no clear D gene. V was shortened by 3 bases and J by 7 bases, with 3 bases between the two germline ends. Germline V CDR1 and CDR2: SQVTM, ANQGSEA. This CDR3 is 9 amino acids long. The CDR3 DNA reads TGCAGCGTTGATAGTGGCTACACCTTC. Translation gives CSVDSGYTF.

The CDR3 coding sequence is TGTGCCAGCAGTGGTCTTATCGGGATTGGTCCCCTGGGCACAGAGACCCAGTACTTC. Translating gives CASSGLIGIGPLGTETQYF. The genes are TRBV28 and TRBJ2-5; TRBD2 is a possible D gene (5 bases). Trimming shortened V by 5 bases and J by 4 bases, and 29 bases separated the two germline ends. This CDR3 has 19 amino acids. Germline CDR1 reads MDHEN; CDR2 reads SYDVKM.

DNA for the CDR3: TGTGCCAGCAGTAGTAGTCAGGGGCCCCGGGCGAATGAGCAGTTCTTC. It is translated as CASSSSQGPRANEQFF. J is TRBJ2-1 and V is TRBV21-1; TRBD1 is taken as the D call from the table, unchecked against the DNA. TRBV21-1 is a pseudogene. This CDR3 contains 16 residues.

The CDR3 protein is CASSLAFGSYNEQFF. The CDR3 DNA sequence: TGTGCCAGCAGCTTAGCGTTTGGCAGCTACAATGAGCAGTTCTTC. The rearrangement links TRBV7-2 to TRBJ2-1, with D hard to call. Germline CDR1 is SGHTA and CDR2 is FQGNSA. Trimming removed 0 bases at V and 3 bases at J, with 9 bases between. The CDR3 length is 15 residues.

This clone came up once. The rearrangement joins TRBV2 to TRBJ2-2; D remains ambiguous. V gave up 1 base and J gave up 5 bases, with 5 bases separating them. The length of the CDR3 is 13 residues. The germline CDR1 and CDR2 sequences are SNHLY and FYNNEI. The chain's CDR3 is CASSEGGTGELFF. The CDR3 DNA follows: TGTGCCAGCAGTGAAGGCGGAACCGGGGAGCTGTTTTTT.

The rearrangement uses TRBV5-1 and TRBJ1-2; TRBD1 might be the D (5 bases). The CDR3 covers 15 residues. Trimming shortened V by 2 bases and J by 6 bases, and 17 bases separated the two germline ends. CDR1 is SGHRS and CDR2 is YFSETQ in the germline V gene. The CDR3 spells CASSLGAGSEHGYTF. The CDR3 bases are TGCGCCAGCAGCTTAGGGGCAGGAAGTGAACATGGCTACACCTTC.

The chain has TRBV27 and TRBJ2-7, with 9 bases identical to TRBD1. Germline-derived CDR1 and CDR2 are MNHEY and SMNVEV (reference sequence). V shed 5 bases and J 3 bases; nucleotides not matched to a gene: 8. The CDR3 spans 15 residues. This chain's CDR3 is CASSTDTGGSYEQYF. The CDR3 nucleotides read TGTGCCAGCAGTACCGACACAGGGGGCAGCTACGAGCAGTACTTC.

The chain combines TRBV5-1 with TRBJ2-2; weak D call: TRBD2 (6 bases). V shed 0 bases and J shed 0 bases, with 9 bases lying between them. Germline values: CDR1 SGHRS, CDR2 YFSETQ. The CDR3 spans 16 residues. The CDR3 loop reads CASSLAASANTGELFF. DNA of the CDR3: TGCGCCAGCAGCTTGGCCGCTAGCGCGAACACCGGGGAGCTGTTTTTT.

This chain uses TRBV11-2 with TRBJ2-7, with TRBD1 as a possible D gene (5 bases). Germline CDR1 and CDR2: SGHAT and FQNNGV. The length of the CDR3 is 18 residues. Trimming removed 5 bases at V and 2 bases at J, with 25 bases between. The CDR3 region is CASSQLRRGQQWAYEQYF. The CDR3 DNA follows: TGTGCCAGCAGCCAACTAAGAAGGGGTCAGCAATGGGCCTACGAGCAGTACTTC. Filled out from reference TRBV11-2 and TRBJ2-7, the complete variable domain reads EAGVAQSPRYKIIEKRQSVAFWCNPISGHATLYWYQQILGQGPKLLIQFQNNGVVDDSQLPKDRFSAERLKGVDSTLKIQPAKLEDSAVYLCASSQLRRGQQWAYEQYFGPGTRLTVT.

The V call is TRBV5-8, the J call TRBJ2-1; TRBD1 matches at 9 bases. The CDR3 covers 14 residues. Germline values: CDR1 SGHTS, CDR2 YDEGEE. Trimming at V came to 1 base and at J to 13 bases, leaving 9 bases not matched to a gene. The CDR3 DNA reads as TGTGCCAGCAGCTTGCGACAGGGGGGAGTACTTCAGTTCTTC. It encodes CASSLRQGGVLQFF. Together with reference TRBV5-8 and TRBJ2-1, the CDR3 gives the full variable domain: EAGVTQSPTHLIKTRGQQATLRCSPISGHTSVYWYQQALGLGLQFLLWYDEGEERNRGNFPPRFSGRQFPNYSSELNVNALELEDSALYLCASSLRQGGVLQFFGPGTRLTVL.

J is TRBJ1-5 and V is TRBV15; 7 nucleotides match TRBD1. V lost 0 bases, J lost 0 bases, and 8 bases stayed unmatched. This CDR3 is built from 18 residues. Germline V lookup: CDR1 LNHNV, CDR2 YYDKDF (reference sequence). The DNA for the CDR3 is TGTGCCACCAGCAGAGATCTTACAGGGGATTATAGCAATCAGCCCCAGCATTTT. Its translation: CATSRDLTGDYSNQPQHF.

This sequence joins TRBV28 and TRBJ1-5; D gene uncertain. V dropped 3 bases and J dropped 2 bases, with 14 bases sitting between them. Germline V CDR1 and CDR2: MDHEN, SYDVKM. The CDR3 runs to 16 residues. CDR3 DNA: TGTGCCAGCAGTTTCGGATCCGGGATGGGCAATCAGCCCCAGCATTTT. Protein product: CASSFGSGMGNQPQHF.

This clone was seen only once. This sequence joins TRBV7-9 and TRBJ2-1; TRBD2 aligns across 7 bases. V trimming: 4 bases; J trimming: 2 bases; junction bases outside the gene matches: 5. Germline CDR1 SEHNR, CDR2 FQNEAQ (reference sequence). The CDR3 runs to 15 residues. In DNA form, the CDR3 reads TGTGCCAGCAGCTATAGCGGGTCAGCCTACAATGAGCAGTTCTTC. This encodes CASSYSGSAYNEQFF.

The chain links TRBV9 to TRBJ2-3; D is unclear. The V gene's germline CDR1 is SGDLS and CDR2 YYNGEE. V lost 0 bases and J 1 base, leaving 6 bases between the germline ends. This CDR3 region has 14 residues. CDR3 DNA sequence: TGTGCCAGCAGCGTAGGTCAGGGCACAGATACGCAGTATTTT. As protein: CASSVGQGTDTQYF.

This clone is a singleton in its sample. The V gene is TRBV29-1, the J gene TRBJ1-2, with D perhaps TRBD1 (5 bases). Germline CDR1 reads SQVTM; CDR2 reads ANQGSEA. V shed 0 bases and J shed 4 bases, with 15 bases lying between them. The CDR3 sequence is 15 residues long. The CDR3 region is CSVEDTAGSGYGYTF. The CDR3 nucleotides are TGCAGCGTTGAAGATACCGCAGGGTCGGGCTATGGCTACACCTTC.

This rearrangement joins TRBV5-4 to TRBJ1-1; 10 nucleotides align to TRBD1. The germline V gene encodes CDR1 SGHNT and CDR2 YYREEE (reference sequence). V was clipped by 4 bases and J by 3 bases; unmatched bases: 3. The CDR3 runs to 14 residues. The CDR3 sequence: CASSGGQGYTEAFF. CDR3 in DNA: TGTGCCAGCAGCGGGGGACAGGGGTACACTGAAGCTTTCTTT.